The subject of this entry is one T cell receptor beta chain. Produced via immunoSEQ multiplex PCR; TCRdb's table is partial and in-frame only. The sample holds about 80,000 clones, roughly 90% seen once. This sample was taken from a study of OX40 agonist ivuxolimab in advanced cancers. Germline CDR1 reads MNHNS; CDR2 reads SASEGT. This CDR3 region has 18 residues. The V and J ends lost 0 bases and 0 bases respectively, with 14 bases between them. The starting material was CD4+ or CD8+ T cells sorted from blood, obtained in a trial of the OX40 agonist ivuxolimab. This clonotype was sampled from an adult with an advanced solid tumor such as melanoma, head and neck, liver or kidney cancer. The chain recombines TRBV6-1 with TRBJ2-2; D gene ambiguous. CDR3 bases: TGTGCCAGCAGTGAAGCTATGCGGTCTTACGCGAACACCGGGGAGCTGTTTTTT. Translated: CASSEAMRSYANTGELFF.